The T cell receptor beta chain described here comes from a study of STAT5B mutations in CD4+ large granular lymphocyte leukemia. The assay was run at survey level. Libraries were prepared by immunoSEQ multiplex PCR; TCRdb keeps only in-frame clonotypes and omits some of them. Counted here are 31,000 or so clones, about 89% occurring once; the ten biggest clones make up 0.41%. Regarding the study as a whole: The CD4+ versus CD8+ T-LGLL clonality difference may reflect limited sample size. Main leukemic clonotypes were patient-specific, but approximately 27% appeared at low frequency elsewhere.

This CDR3 is 14 amino acids long. The junction had 5 bases not matched to a gene; V was cut back by 5 bases and J by 3 bases. The germline CDR1 and CDR2 sequences are SGHNT and YENEEA. As to this clone: What it binds is unknown.

The clonotype comes from a human donor in good health. The rearrangement links TRBV11-3 to TRBJ2-3; TRBD2 matches 7 bases. The sequencing sample was made of CD4+ T cells from blood buffy coats. Here the CDR3 DNA reads TGTGCCAGCAGCCCCGGACTAGTTACAGATACGCAGTATTTT. Its translation: CASSPGLVTDTQYF. The whole variable domain, filled in from reference TRBV11-3 and TRBJ2-3, reads EAGVVQSPRYKIIEKKQPVAFWCNPISGHNTLYWYLQNLGQGPELLIRYENEEAVDDSQLPKDRFSAERLKGVDSTLKIQPAELGDSAVYLCASSPGLVTDTQYFGPGTRLTVL.